This T cell receptor beta chain came from a study of blood T cell repertoires in COVID-19. V dropped 4 bases and J dropped 3; count of bases not matched to a gene: 8. This CDR3 is built from 18 residues. Germline CDR1 is SGHAT and CDR2 is FQNNGV. Assay used: immunoSEQ multiplex PCR; TCRdb lists only in-frame clones, some missing. This sample has under 80,000 clones, with approximately 92% found just once. Sequenced sample: peripheral blood. The chain joins TRBV11-2 to TRBJ2-3, with 15 positions matching TRBD2. This clonotype was obtained from a human donor in a cohort sampled during active COVID-19. DNA for the CDR3: TGTGCCAGCAGCTGGCGAGGACTAGCGGGGGGGAAAACAGATACGCAGTATTTT. Translating it yields CASSWRGLAGGKTDTQYF.